The rows below give T cell receptor beta chains drawn from one sample of a study of T cells expressing NK-cell markers. TCRdb reprocessed the 5' RACE reads; each CDR3 protein has one entry and no DNA is given. The sample table includes roughly 150,000 distinct CDR3 sequences. Sequenced input: blood T cells: a sorted CD56 or NKG2C T cell subset, CD4+ or CD8+ T cells, or bulk PBMC T cells (not recorded which). These TCRs come from a woman aged 18-69 years in good health. Each CDR3 is given with its conserved first and last residue.

J gene | V gene | CDR3 protein
TRBJ2-7 | TRBV7-3 | CASSPGLGREQYF
TRBJ2-1 | TRBV29-1 | CSVEVSSGSRFGNEQFF
TRBJ1-2 | TRBV7-3 | CASSLTGGGSGGYTF
TRBJ2-5 | TRBV5-1 | CASRRQQETQYF
TRBJ2-2 | TRBV10-3 | CAISGGMGQGAGELFF
TRBJ2-5 | TRBV5-1 | CASSKGTPETQETQYF
TRBJ2-3 | TRBV6-5 | CASSSRLAGGRSDTQYF
TRBJ2-2 | TRBV7-2 | CASRIEYGELFF
TRBJ2-1 | TRBV7-2 | CASSLDRGGRHEQFF
TRBJ2-1 | TRBV7-3 | CASRLGLAGGGGWNEQFF
TRBJ1-6 | TRBV15 | CATSSRIVNSPLHF
TRBJ2-7 | TRBV4-2 | CASSRGQGYDEQYF
TRBJ2-3 | TRBV5-1 | CASSSRDMSGKSYF
TRBJ2-5 | TRBV7-3 | CASSELAGVRETQYF
TRBJ2-3 | TRBV20-1 | CSARERVVNTDTQYF
TRBJ2-5 | TRBV5-1 | CASSTGWGKETQYF
TRBJ2-5 | TRBV29-1 | CSVGSVAGGYQETQYF
TRBJ1-1 | TRBV20-1 | CSARGVGGGGAFF
TRBJ1-5 | TRBV20-1 | CSANRGRSNQPQHF
TRBJ2-5 | TRBV11-2 | CASSPGGVGETQYF
TRBJ1-5 | TRBV5-5 | CASSTTTGSNQPQHF
TRBJ2-7 | TRBV28 | CASIAGVTYEQYF
TRBJ1-5 | TRBV6-1 | CASSEAVRGSFNQPQHF
TRBJ2-2 | TRBV5-1 | CASSLGQHETGELFF
TRBJ2-3 | TRBV7-3 | CASSLNLLGTDTQYF
TRBJ2-7 | TRBV12-3/TRBV12-4 | CASSSQVSSYEQYF
TRBJ1-6 | TRBV18 | CASSPGGSYNSPLHF
TRBJ1-5 | TRBV5-1 | CASSLDGEGNQPQHF
TRBJ2-7 | TRBV7-9 | CASSKPGDSYEQYF
TRBJ2-2 | TRBV7-2 | CASSLGLLAGTGELFF
TRBJ2-2 | TRBV7-3 | CASRRGAGAGELFF